This T cell receptor beta chain was recovered during a study of blood T cell repertoires in COVID-19. Study-level background: COVID-19 samples, acute and convalescent, were from the United States, Italy and Spain. Sources were T cells, B-cell-depleted T cells, or PBMCs; the material itself was cDNA or gDNA.

In germline, CDR1 is SGHTA, CDR2 FQGTGA. This CDR3 has 15 residues. The germline V and J ends were trimmed by 2 bases and 5 bases, with 13 bases remaining between them. Generated by immunoSEQ multiplex PCR, the TCRdb table keeps only in-frame clones and is missing some. The sample lists hundreds of thousands of clones; about four fifths were seen once. The clonotype was recovered from a woman over 75 with COVID-19, enrolled during active disease. This chain links TRBV7-3 with TRBJ2-1; tentatively, D is TRBD2 (7 bases). Specimen: peripheral blood. The CDR3 is CASSLDSGTNNEQFF. CDR3 DNA sequence: TGTGCCAGCAGCTTAGACAGCGGGACAAACAATGAGCAGTTCTTC.